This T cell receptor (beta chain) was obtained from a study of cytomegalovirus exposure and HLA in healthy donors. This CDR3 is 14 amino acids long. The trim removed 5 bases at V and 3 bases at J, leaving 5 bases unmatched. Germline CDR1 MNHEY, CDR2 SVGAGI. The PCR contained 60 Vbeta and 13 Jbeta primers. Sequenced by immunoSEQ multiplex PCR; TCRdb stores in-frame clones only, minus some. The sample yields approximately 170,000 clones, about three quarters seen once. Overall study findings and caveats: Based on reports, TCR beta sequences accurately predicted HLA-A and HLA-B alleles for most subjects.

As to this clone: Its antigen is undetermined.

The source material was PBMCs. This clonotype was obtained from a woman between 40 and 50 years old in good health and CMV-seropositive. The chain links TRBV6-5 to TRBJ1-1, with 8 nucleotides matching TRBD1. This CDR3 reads CASSQDRAHTEAFF. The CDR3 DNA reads TGTGCCAGCAGTCAGGACAGGGCGCACACTGAAGCTTTCTTT.